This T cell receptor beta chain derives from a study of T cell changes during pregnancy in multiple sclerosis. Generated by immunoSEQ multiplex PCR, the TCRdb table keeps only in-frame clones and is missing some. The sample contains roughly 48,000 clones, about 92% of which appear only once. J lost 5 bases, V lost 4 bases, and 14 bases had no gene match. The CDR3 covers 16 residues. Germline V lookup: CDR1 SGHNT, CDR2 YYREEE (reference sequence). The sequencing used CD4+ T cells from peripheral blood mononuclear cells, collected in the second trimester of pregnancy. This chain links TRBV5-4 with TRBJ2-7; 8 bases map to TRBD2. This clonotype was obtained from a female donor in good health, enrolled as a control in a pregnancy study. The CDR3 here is CASSPISAGGKDEQYF. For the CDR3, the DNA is TGTGCCAGCAGCCCAATTTCTGCGGGGGGAAAAGACGAGCAGTACTTC.